This T cell receptor beta chain emerged from a study of blood T cell repertoires in COVID-19. Study summary: T cells, B-cell-depleted T cells, or PBMCs supplied cDNA or gDNA.

Original data processing: Reference gene primer amplification in the assay estimated nucleated cell counts. Sequencing used immunoSEQ multiplex PCR; TCRdb keeps in-frame clones, though not all of them. From that table come the V and J calls and clone size; the DNA was used to work out D and trimming. This table holds 400,000 to 550,000 clones, about 85% found once. The CDR3 loop spans 15 amino acids. Germline loops: CDR1 LNHDA, CDR2 SQIVND (reference sequence). The V segment lost 1 base and the J segment 6 bases; nucleotides outside the gene matches: 6. V and J are TRBV19 and TRBJ1-5, with TRBD1 matching over 7 bases. The TCR comes from a young woman with acute COVID-19. The material sequenced was PBMCs or T cells enriched from blood (not recorded which). CDR3 sequence: CASSIVEGAIQPQHF. The CDR3 DNA is TGTGCCAGTAGTATAGTGGAGGGGGCGATTCAGCCCCAGCATTTT. Filled out from reference TRBV19 and TRBJ1-5, the complete variable domain reads DGGITQSPKYLFRKEGQNVTLSCEQNLNHDAMYWYRQDPGQGLRLIYYSQIVNDFQKGDIAEGYSVSREKKESFPLTVTSAQKNPTAFYLCASSIVEGAIQPQHFGDGTRLSIL.